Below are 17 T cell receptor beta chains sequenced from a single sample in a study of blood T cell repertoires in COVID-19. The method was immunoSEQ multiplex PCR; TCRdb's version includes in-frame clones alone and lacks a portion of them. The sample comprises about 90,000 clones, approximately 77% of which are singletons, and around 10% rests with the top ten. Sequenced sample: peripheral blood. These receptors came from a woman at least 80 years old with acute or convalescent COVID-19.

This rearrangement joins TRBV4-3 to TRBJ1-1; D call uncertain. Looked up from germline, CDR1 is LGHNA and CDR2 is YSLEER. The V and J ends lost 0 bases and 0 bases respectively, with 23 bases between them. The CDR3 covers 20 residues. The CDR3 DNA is TGCGCCAGCAGCCAAGAGTGGCACGAGGCCGAGTTAATCATGAACACTGAAGCTTTCTTT. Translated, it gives CASSQEWHEAELIMNTEAFF.

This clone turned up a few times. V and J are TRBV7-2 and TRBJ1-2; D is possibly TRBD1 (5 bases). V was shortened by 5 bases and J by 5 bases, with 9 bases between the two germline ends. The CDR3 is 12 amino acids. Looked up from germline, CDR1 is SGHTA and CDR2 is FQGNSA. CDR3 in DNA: TGTGCCAGCAGCCCCGGGGGGTATGGCTACACCTTC. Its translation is CASSPGGYGYTF.

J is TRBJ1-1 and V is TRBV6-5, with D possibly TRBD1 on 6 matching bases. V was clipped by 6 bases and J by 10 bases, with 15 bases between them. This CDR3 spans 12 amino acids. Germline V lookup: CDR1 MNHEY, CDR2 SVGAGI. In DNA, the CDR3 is TGTGCCAGCAGCCGAGCCGACAGGAGAGCTTTCTTT. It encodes CASSRADRRAFF.

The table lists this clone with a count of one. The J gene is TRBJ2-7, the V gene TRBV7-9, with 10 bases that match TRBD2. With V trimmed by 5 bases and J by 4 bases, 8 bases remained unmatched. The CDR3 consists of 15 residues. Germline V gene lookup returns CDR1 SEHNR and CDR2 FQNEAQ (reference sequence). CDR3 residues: CASSRSSGSPYEQYF. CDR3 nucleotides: TGTGCCAGCAGCCGTTCTAGCGGGAGTCCATACGAGCAGTACTTC.

The CDR3 DNA sequence: TGTGCCAGCAGTTTTCCCGGGGGGTCCGGGGAGCTGTTTTTT. Translating it yields CASSFPGGSGELFF. This chain uses TRBV28 with TRBJ2-2; 7 nucleotides align to TRBD2. Per germline, CDR1 MDHEN and CDR2 SYDVKM. CDR3 length: 14 residues. V lost 3 bases to trimming and J lost 6 bases; unmatched junction nucleotides: 4. The whole variable domain, filled in from reference TRBV28 and TRBJ2-2, reads DVKVTQSSRYLVKRTGEKVFLECVQDMDHENMFWYRQDPGLGLRLIYFSYDVKMKEKGDIPEGYSVSREKKERFSLILESASTNQTSMYLCASSFPGGSGELFFGEGSRLTVL.

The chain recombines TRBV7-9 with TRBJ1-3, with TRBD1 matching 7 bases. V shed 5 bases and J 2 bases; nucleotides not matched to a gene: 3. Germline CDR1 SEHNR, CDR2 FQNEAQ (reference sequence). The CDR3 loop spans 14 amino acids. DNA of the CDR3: TGTGCCAGCAGCCAAGACAGGGCTGGAAACACCATATATTTT. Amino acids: CASSQDRAGNTIYF.

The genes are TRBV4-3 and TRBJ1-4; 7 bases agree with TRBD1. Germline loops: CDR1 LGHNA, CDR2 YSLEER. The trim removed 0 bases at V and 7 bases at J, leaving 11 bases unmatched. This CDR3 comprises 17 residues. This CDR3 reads CASSQDPFEGASEKLFF. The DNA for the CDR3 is TGCGCCAGCAGCCAAGATCCTTTTGAGGGGGCGAGTGAAAAACTGTTTTTT.

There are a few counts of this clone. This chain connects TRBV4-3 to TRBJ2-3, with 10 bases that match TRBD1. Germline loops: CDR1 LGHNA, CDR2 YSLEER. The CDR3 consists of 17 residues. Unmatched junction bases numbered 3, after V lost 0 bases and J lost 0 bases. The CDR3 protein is CASSQDPTGGSTDTQYF. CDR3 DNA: TGCGCCAGCAGCCAAGACCCGACAGGGGGCAGCACAGATACGCAGTATTTT.

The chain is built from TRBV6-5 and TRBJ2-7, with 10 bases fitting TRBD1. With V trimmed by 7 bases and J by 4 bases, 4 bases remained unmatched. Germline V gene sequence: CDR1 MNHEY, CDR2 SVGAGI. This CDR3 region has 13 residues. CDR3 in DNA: TGTGCCAGCACCCGGACAGGGGGTTACGAGCAGTACTTC. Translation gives CASTRTGGYEQYF.

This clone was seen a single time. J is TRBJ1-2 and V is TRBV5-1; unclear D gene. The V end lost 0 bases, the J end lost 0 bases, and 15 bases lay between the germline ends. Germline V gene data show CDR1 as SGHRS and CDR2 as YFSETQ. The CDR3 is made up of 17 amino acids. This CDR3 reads CASSLAGNTGANYGYTF. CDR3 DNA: TGCGCCAGCAGCTTGGCCGGAAACACGGGAGCTAACTATGGCTACACCTTC. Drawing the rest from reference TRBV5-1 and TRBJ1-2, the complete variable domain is KAGVTQTPRYLIKTRGQQVTLSCSPISGHRSVSWYQQTPGQGLQFLFEYFSETQRNKGNFPGRFSGRQFSNSRSEMNVSTLELGDSALYLCASSLAGNTGANYGYTFGSGTRLTVV.

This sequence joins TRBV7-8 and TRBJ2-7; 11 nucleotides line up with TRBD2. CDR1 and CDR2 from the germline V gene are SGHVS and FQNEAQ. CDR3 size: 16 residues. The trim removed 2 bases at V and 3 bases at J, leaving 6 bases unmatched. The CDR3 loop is CASSLYRLAGGYEQYF. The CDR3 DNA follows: TGTGCCAGCAGCTTATACCGGCTAGCGGGGGGCTACGAGCAGTACTTC.

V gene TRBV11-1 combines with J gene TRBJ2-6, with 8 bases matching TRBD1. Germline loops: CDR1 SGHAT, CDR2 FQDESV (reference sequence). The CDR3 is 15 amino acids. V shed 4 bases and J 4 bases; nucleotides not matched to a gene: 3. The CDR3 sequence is CASSSRGLGANVLTF. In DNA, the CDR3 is TGTGCCAGCAGCTCCAGGGGGCTCGGGGCCAACGTCCTGACTTTC.

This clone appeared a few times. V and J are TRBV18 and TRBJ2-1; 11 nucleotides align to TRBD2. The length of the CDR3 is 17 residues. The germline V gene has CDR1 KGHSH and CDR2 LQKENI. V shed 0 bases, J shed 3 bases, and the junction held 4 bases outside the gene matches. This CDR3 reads CASSPPGLAALYNEQFF. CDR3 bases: TGTGCCAGCTCACCACCGGGACTAGCGGCTCTCTACAATGAGCAGTTCTTC.

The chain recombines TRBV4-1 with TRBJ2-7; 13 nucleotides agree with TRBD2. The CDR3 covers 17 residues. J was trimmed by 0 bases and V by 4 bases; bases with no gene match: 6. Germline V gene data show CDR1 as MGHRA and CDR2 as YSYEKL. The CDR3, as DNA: TGCGCCAGCAGCCCCGGACTAGCGGGGGCCAACTCCTACGAGCAGTACTTC. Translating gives CASSPGLAGANSYEQYF.

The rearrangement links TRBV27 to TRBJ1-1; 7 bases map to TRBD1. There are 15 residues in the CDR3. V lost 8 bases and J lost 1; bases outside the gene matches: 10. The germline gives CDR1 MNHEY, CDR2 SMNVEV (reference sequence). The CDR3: CASHLLGQENTEAFF. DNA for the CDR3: TGTGCCAGCCACTTATTAGGACAGGAGAACACTGAAGCTTTCTTT.

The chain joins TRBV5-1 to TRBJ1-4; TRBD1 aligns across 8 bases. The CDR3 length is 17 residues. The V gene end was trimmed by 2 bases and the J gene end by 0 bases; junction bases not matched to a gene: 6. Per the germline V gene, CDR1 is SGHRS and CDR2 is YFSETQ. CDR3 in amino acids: CASSFGTGIATNEKLFF. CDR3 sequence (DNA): TGCGCCAGCAGCTTCGGGACAGGTATTGCAACTAATGAAAAACTGTTTTTT.

CDR3 amino acids: CSVEMEGAIYHEQYF. The CDR3 nucleotides read TGCAGCGTTGAAATGGAGGGGGCAATCTATCACGAGCAGTACTTC. V usage is TRBV29-1 and J usage is TRBJ2-7, with D perhaps matching TRBD1 (7 bases). The CDR3 has 15 amino acids. V shed 2 bases and J shed 5 bases, with 19 bases lying between them. Per germline, CDR1 SQVTM and CDR2 ANQGSEA.